These 30 T cell receptor beta chains were all obtained from the same sample, sequenced in a study of cytomegalovirus exposure and HLA in healthy donors. In the PCR, 60 Vbeta and 13 Jbeta primers were used. The method was immunoSEQ multiplex PCR; TCRdb's version includes in-frame clones alone and lacks a portion of them. The sample shows 120,000 to 150,000 clones, about three quarters of them seen only once. The material sequenced was PBMCs. These receptors were obtained from a man aged 35-49 years in good health and CMV-seropositive.

Notes on this clone: The sample carries other DNA sequences with the same CDR3. The rearrangement links TRBV28 to TRBJ2-1, with 14 bases that match TRBD2. The germline CDR1 and CDR2 sequences are MDHEN and SYDVKM. This CDR3 is 15 amino acids long. With V trimmed by 5 bases and J by 9 bases, 6 bases remained unmatched. In DNA, the CDR3 is TGTGCCAGCAGTCCCGGGACTAGCGGGAGAAGTGAGCAGTTCTTC. This sequence encodes CASSPGTSGRSEQFF.

The chain recombines TRBV28 with TRBJ2-7; 8 bases align to TRBD2. The CDR3 covers 15 residues. V lost 1 base, J lost 3 bases, and 5 bases stayed unmatched. The V gene's germline CDR1 is MDHEN and CDR2 SYDVKM. The chain's CDR3 is CASSLYREGVYEQYF. The CDR3, as DNA: TGTGCCAGCAGTTTATACCGGGAGGGAGTCTACGAGCAGTACTTC.

The chain joins TRBV19 to TRBJ2-7, with 7 bases matching TRBD1. In germline, CDR1 is LNHDA, CDR2 SQIVND (reference sequence). The CDR3 sequence is 15 residues long. V shed 4 bases and J 5 bases; nucleotides not matched to a gene: 11. The CDR3 DNA follows: TGTGCCAGTAGTACGACGCTCGGACAGGCCCACGAGCAGTACTTC. As protein: CASSTTLGQAHEQYF.

The CDR3 protein is CASSREGTYEQYF. DNA for the CDR3: TGCGCCAGCAGCCGCGAGGGCACCTACGAGCAGTACTTC. The rearrangement links TRBV4-1 to TRBJ2-7; D is possibly TRBD2 (5 bases). V lost 4 bases, J lost 2 bases, and 9 bases lay in between. This CDR3 is built from 13 residues. CDR1 is MGHRA, CDR2 YSYEKL, per germline.

The chain has TRBV6-5 and TRBJ1-1, with D possibly TRBD1 on 5 matching bases. The CDR3 is 14 residues long. Between the trimmed V and J ends, which lost 0 bases and 8 bases, there was a span of 13 bases. Germline CDR1 and CDR2: MNHEY and SVGAGI. The CDR3 protein is CASSYSGHLNEAFF. The CDR3 nucleotides are TGTGCCAGCAGTTACTCAGGACACTTGAACGAAGCTTTCTTT.

This clone was picked up one time. The chain joins TRBV5-1 to TRBJ1-3; D unresolved. V was pared by 0 bases and J by 0 bases, with 7 bases between. The CDR3 has 15 residues. Germline V gene data show CDR1 as SGHRS and CDR2 as YFSETQ. The chain's CDR3 is CASSLEPSSGNTIYF. CDR3 bases: TGCGCCAGCAGCTTGGAACCGAGCTCTGGAAACACCATATATTTT.

This chain links TRBV5-8 with TRBJ1-1, with D tentatively TRBD1 (6 bases). The CDR3 has 13 residues. Trimming left V 5 bases short and J 5 bases short, with 13 bases between. Germline CDR1 is SGHTS and CDR2 is YDEGEE. CDR3 DNA sequence: TGTGCCAGCAGTAGGCAGCAGGGGACTGAAGCTTTCTTT. Amino acid sequence: CASSRQQGTEAFF.

This chain connects TRBV9 to TRBJ2-2; possibly TRBD2 for D (6 bases). Germline-derived CDR1 and CDR2 are SGDLS and YYNGEE. V dropped 2 bases and J dropped 4 bases, with 9 bases sitting between them. This CDR3 spans 14 amino acids. CDR3 amino acids: CASSVGGATGELFF. The CDR3 coding sequence is TGTGCCAGCAGCGTCGGGGGAGCCACCGGGGAGCTGTTTTTT. The full variable domain, rest sourced from reference TRBV9 and TRBJ2-2, is DSGVTQTPKHLITATGQRVTLRCSPRSGDLSVYWYQQSLDQGLQFLIQYYNGEERAKGNILERFSAQQFPDLHSELNLSSLELGDSALYFCASSVGGATGELFFGEGSRLTVL.

The V call is TRBV7-8, the J call TRBJ2-6; 11 nucleotides align to TRBD2. Germline V gene lookup returns CDR1 SGHVS and CDR2 FQNEAQ. Trimming removed 5 bases from V and 0 bases from J; junction bases left unmatched: 6. The CDR3 spans 18 residues. The CDR3 region has the DNA TGTGCCAGCAGCCTTCCGGGACTAGCGGACTCTGGGGCCAACGTCCTGACTTTC. As protein: CASSLPGLADSGANVLTF.

V usage is TRBV7-2 and J usage is TRBJ2-1, with a weak D call TRBD2 (6 bases). The CDR3 is made up of 16 amino acids. The V end was cut by 1 base, the J end by 1 base, with 11 bases between. The germline V gene has CDR1 SGHTA and CDR2 FQGNSA. CDR3 sequence: CASSLGGGTSYNEQFF. The DNA for the CDR3 is TGTGCCAGCAGCTTAGGGGGCGGGACTTCCTACAATGAGCAGTTCTTC.

The table lists this clone with a count of one. CDR3 bases: TGTGCCAGCAGTGAGTTGGCCTCTGGGGCCAACGTCCTGACTTTC. It yields the protein CASSELASGANVLTF. The V and J genes are TRBV2 and TRBJ2-6; D is undetermined. Trimming took 3 bases from V and 0 from J, leaving 6 bases between them. The CDR3 loop spans 15 amino acids. CDR1 and CDR2 from the germline V gene are SNHLY and FYNNEI.

This chain links TRBV9 with TRBJ1-3, with D maybe TRBD1 (6 bases). The CDR3 consists of 15 residues. V gave up 4 bases and J gave up 0 bases, with 11 bases separating them. The germline V gene has CDR1 SGDLS and CDR2 YYNGEE. CDR3 in DNA: TGTGCCAGCAGCCCACAACAGGGCTCTGGAAACACCATATATTTT. Residues: CASSPQQGSGNTIYF.

J is TRBJ2-5 and V is TRBV5-4; 8 bases are shared with TRBD2. Trimming at V came to 0 bases and at J to 2 bases, leaving 6 bases not matched to a gene. The CDR3 has 16 residues. Looked up from germline, CDR1 is SGHNT and CDR2 is YYREEE (reference sequence). CDR3 amino acids: CASSLVFGGGQETQYF. The DNA for the CDR3 is TGTGCCAGCAGCTTGGTTTTCGGGGGGGGGCAAGAGACCCAGTACTTC.

The chain carries TRBV7-9 and TRBJ2-7; perhaps TRBD2 as D (6 bases). The V gene's germline CDR1 is SEHNR and CDR2 FQNEAQ (reference sequence). The CDR3 consists of 17 residues. Deletions cut 5 bases from V and 2 bases from J, with 22 bases between. In DNA, the CDR3 is TGTGCCAGCAGCCCGAACTGGTGGAGGGGAATTACCTACGAGCAGTACTTC. Translation gives CASSPNWWRGITYEQYF.

The chain couples TRBV18 to TRBJ2-2, with D possibly TRBD1 on 5 matching bases. The CDR3 sequence is 16 residues long. V shed 3 bases and J shed 1 base, with 12 bases lying between them. CDR1 and CDR2 (germline): KGHSH, LQKENI. For the CDR3, the DNA is TGTGCCAGCTCACCGCCCCTTACAGGGAACACCGGGGAGCTGTTTTTT. As protein: CASSPPLTGNTGELFF.

The chain uses TRBV11-2 and TRBJ1-1, with 7 bases matching TRBD1. This CDR3 has 15 residues. V shed 5 bases and J 4 bases; nucleotides not matched to a gene: 10. Looked up from germline, CDR1 is SGHAT and CDR2 is FQNNGV. CDR3 loop: CASSQLANRGTEAFF. CDR3 sequence (DNA): TGTGCCAGCAGCCAATTAGCTAACAGGGGCACTGAAGCTTTCTTT.

J is TRBJ1-5 and V is TRBV6-1; TRBD1 aligns across 7 bases. The germline V gene has CDR1 MNHNS and CDR2 SASEGT. The CDR3 spans 14 residues. The trim removed 5 bases at V and 6 bases at J, leaving 7 bases unmatched. The CDR3 nucleotides read TGTGCCAGCAGTCGCACAGGGGCGACTCAGCCCCAGCATTTT. It is translated as CASSRTGATQPQHF.

The genes are TRBV19 and TRBJ2-1; D possibly corresponds to TRBD1 (5 bases). Germline V gene lookup returns CDR1 LNHDA and CDR2 SQIVND (reference sequence). This CDR3 region has 14 residues. Trimming took 6 bases from V and 5 from J, leaving 14 bases between them. CDR3 loop: CASSPWGGNNEQFF. DNA of the CDR3: TGTGCCAGTAGCCCTTGGGGCGGTAACAATGAGCAGTTCTTC.

The chain employs TRBV9 and TRBJ2-1, with 7 bases lining up with TRBD2. This CDR3 is 15 amino acids long. The germline V gene encodes CDR1 SGDLS and CDR2 YYNGEE. The J segment lost 6 bases and the V segment lost 4 bases, leaving 10 bases of the junction unmatched. The DNA of the CDR3 is TGTGCCAGCAGCCCTGGTCCATCGGGGGGCAATGAGCAGTTCTTC. It is translated as CASSPGPSGGNEQFF.

The chain has TRBV7-9 and TRBJ1-1; 8 positions agree with TRBD1. The germline V gene encodes CDR1 SEHNR and CDR2 FQNEAQ (reference sequence). The V and J ends lost 5 bases and 1 base, in that order; junction bases with no gene match: 3. The CDR3 contains 14 residues. In DNA form, the CDR3 reads TGTGCCAGCAGCCTCGGGACAGGGAACACTGAAGCTTTCTTT. It specifies CASSLGTGNTEAFF.

This chain joins TRBV6-5 and TRBJ1-1; possible D gene TRBD1, 5 bases. Trimming stripped 6 bases from V and 1 base from J, with 12 bases between. CDR3 length: 14 residues. CDR1 and CDR2 (germline): MNHEY, SVGAGI. In DNA, the CDR3 is TGTGCCAGCAGCCCTCACGGGGGGAACACTGAAGCTTTCTTT. Translation gives CASSPHGGNTEAFF.

V usage is TRBV5-1 and J usage is TRBJ2-3, with 7 bases identical to TRBD2. Germline assignment: CDR1 SGHRS and CDR2 YFSETQ. Trimming took 2 bases from V and 4 from J; bases not matched to a gene: 7. The CDR3 runs to 15 residues. Here the CDR3 DNA reads TGCGCCAGCAGCTTCGGTAGCGGGCGGTCAGATACGCAGTATTTT. Its protein product is CASSFGSGRSDTQYF.

This chain joins TRBV7-9 and TRBJ2-7; tentatively, D is TRBD2 (6 bases). Germline lookup yields CDR1 SEHNR and CDR2 FQNEAQ (reference sequence). V was clipped by 3 bases and J by 3 bases, with 15 bases between them. CDR3 size: 15 residues. In nucleotides, the CDR3 is TGTGCCAGCAGCTTCCCGGGGGAGAGGGGCTACGAGCAGTACTTC. Protein product: CASSFPGERGYEQYF.

The chain uses TRBV2 and TRBJ2-2; 7 bases map to TRBD2. The germline V gene has CDR1 SNHLY and CDR2 FYNNEI. CDR3 size: 15 residues. The trim removed 3 bases at V and 7 bases at J, leaving 8 bases unmatched. CDR3 in amino acids: CASSDSRELGGELFF. CDR3 bases: TGTGCCAGCAGTGATTCGCGGGAGTTGGGCGGGGAGCTGTTTTTT.

This clone occurred once. The J gene is TRBJ1-5, the V gene TRBV5-6, with a tentative D call TRBD1 (6 bases). The germline V gene encodes CDR1 SGHDT and CDR2 YYEEEE. The CDR3 loop spans 14 amino acids. V lost 2 bases and J 12 bases, leaving 18 bases between the germline ends. In DNA form, the CDR3 reads TGTGCCAGCAGCTTTCAACAGGGTTTGGGCTTCCAGCATTTT. It codes for CASSFQQGLGFQHF.

The V and J genes are TRBV2 and TRBJ1-2; D possibly corresponds to TRBD1 (6 bases). CDR1 SNHLY and CDR2 FYNNEI come from the germline V gene. Trimming cost V 8 bases and J 6 bases, with 13 bases left between them. This CDR3 has 12 residues. In DNA, the CDR3 is TGTGCCAGCCGAACGGACAGTAATGGCTACACCTTC. Translating gives CASRTDSNGYTF.

The chain recombines TRBV10-1 with TRBJ2-7; maybe TRBD1 (6 bases). Germline values: CDR1 WNHNN, CDR2 SYGVQD (reference sequence). This CDR3 comprises 20 residues. Trimming took off 5 bases at V and 0 bases at J, with 29 bases between the two ends. In nucleotides, the CDR3 is TGCGCCAGCAGTAGAGCAGAGGGGTCAGACAGGCGCAAGAGCTCCTACGAGCAGTACTTC. Its protein product is CASSRAEGSDRRKSSYEQYF.

The rearrangement uses TRBV18 and TRBJ2-7, with 7 bases aligning to TRBD1. CDR3 length equals 16 residues. Trimming at V came to 7 bases and at J to 4 bases, leaving 16 bases not matched to a gene. Germline CDR1 is KGHSH and CDR2 is LQKENI. The CDR3 nucleotides are TGTGCCAGCTATCCTATTTTGTCCGGGACAGAGTACGAGCAGTACTTC. It yields the protein CASYPILSGTEYEQYF.

V gene TRBV19 combines with J gene TRBJ2-7; D call uncertain. Between the trimmed V and J ends, which lost 3 bases and 6 bases, there was a span of 9 bases. The CDR3 sequence is 12 residues long. Germline V lookup: CDR1 LNHDA, CDR2 SQIVND (reference sequence). The CDR3 here is CASSIGFGEQYF. CDR3 sequence (DNA): TGTGCCAGTAGTATCGGGTTCGGCGAGCAGTACTTC.

This clone was found a few times. The chain joins TRBV11-3 to TRBJ1-1, with 8 bases that match TRBD1. The CDR3 has 15 amino acids. Trimming removed 5 bases from V and 1 base from J; junction bases left unmatched: 6. Germline V gene data show CDR1 as SGHNT and CDR2 as YENEEA. CDR3 residues: CASSQGAGRNTEAFF. In DNA, the CDR3 is TGTGCCAGCAGCCAGGGGGCAGGGAGGAACACTGAAGCTTTCTTT.